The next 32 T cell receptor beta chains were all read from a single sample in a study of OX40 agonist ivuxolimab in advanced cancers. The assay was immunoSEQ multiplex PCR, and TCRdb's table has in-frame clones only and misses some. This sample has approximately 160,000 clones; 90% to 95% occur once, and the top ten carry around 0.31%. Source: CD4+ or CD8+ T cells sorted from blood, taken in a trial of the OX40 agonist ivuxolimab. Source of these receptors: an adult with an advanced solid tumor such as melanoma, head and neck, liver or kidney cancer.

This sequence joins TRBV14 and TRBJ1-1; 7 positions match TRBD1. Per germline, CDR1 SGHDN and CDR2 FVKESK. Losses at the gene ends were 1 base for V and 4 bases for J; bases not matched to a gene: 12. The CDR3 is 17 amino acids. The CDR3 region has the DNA TGTGCCAGCAGCCAAGTGGGGACAGCCCAAAAAGGCACTGAAGCTTTCTTT. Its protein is CASSQVGTAQKGTEAFF.

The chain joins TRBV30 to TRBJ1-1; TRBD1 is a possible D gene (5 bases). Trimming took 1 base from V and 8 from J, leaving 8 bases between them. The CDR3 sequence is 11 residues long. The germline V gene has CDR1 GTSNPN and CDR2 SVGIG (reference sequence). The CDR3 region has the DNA TGTGCCTGGAGTGCCCGGGGGGAAGCTTTCTTT. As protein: CAWSARGEAFF.

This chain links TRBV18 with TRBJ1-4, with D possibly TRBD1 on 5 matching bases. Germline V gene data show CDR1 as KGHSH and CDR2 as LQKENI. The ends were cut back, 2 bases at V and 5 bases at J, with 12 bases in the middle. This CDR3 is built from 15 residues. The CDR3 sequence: CASSPEGSSNEKLFF. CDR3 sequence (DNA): TGTGCCAGCTCACCAGAGGGGAGTTCCAATGAAAAACTGTTTTTT.

The CDR3 DNA is TGTGCCAGCAGCTTAACATCGGGGATTCCACCCCTCCACTTT. It translates to CASSLTSGIPPLHF. This rearrangement joins TRBV7-2 to TRBJ1-6, with D unclear. The CDR3 is made up of 14 amino acids. The V end lost 2 bases, the J end lost 11 bases, and 13 bases lay between the germline ends. Germline CDR1 and CDR2: SGHTA and FQGNSA.

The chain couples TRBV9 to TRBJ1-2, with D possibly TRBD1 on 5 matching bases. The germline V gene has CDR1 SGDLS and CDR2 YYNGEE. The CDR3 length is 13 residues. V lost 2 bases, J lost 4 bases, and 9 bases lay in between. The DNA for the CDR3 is TGTGCCAGCAGCGTCGGGACGGGCTATGGCTACACCTTC. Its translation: CASSVGTGYGYTF.

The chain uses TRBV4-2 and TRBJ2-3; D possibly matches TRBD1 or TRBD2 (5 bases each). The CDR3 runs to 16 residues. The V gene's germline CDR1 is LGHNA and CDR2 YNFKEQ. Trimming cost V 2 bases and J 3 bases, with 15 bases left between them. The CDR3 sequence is CASSQRWGRSTDTQYF. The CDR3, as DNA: TGTGCCAGCAGCCAACGGTGGGGACGTTCAACAGATACGCAGTATTTT.

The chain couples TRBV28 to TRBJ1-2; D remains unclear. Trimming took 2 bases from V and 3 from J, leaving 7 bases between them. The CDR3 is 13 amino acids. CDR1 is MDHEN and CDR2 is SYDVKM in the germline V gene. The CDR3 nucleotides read TGTGCCAGCAGTTTACGGCGGTACTATGGCTACACCTTC. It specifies CASSLRRYYGYTF.

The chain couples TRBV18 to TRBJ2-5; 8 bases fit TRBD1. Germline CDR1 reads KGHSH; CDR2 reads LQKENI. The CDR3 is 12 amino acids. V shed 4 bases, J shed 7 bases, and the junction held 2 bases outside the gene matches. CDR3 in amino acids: CASSLQGGTQYF. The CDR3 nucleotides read TGTGCCAGCTCACTACAGGGGGGGACCCAGTACTTC.

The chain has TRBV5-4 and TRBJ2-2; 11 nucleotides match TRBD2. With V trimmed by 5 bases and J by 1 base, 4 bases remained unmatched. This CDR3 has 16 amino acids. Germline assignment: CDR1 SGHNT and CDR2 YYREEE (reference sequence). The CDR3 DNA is TGTGCCAGCAGAGGTGGACTAGCGGGGAACACCGGGGAGCTGTTTTTT. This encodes CASRGGLAGNTGELFF.

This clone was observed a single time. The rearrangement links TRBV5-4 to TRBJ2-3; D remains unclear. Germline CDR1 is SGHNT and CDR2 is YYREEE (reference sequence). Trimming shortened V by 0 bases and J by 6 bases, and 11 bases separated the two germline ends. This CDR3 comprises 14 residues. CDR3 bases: TGTGCCAGCAGCTTGGACCAGCGTCGGGATACGCAGTATTTT. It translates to CASSLDQRRDTQYF. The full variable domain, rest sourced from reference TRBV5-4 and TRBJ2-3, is ETGVTQSPTHLIKTRGQQVTLRCSSQSGHNTVSWYQQALGQGPQFIFQYYREEENGRGNFPPRFSGLQFPNYSSELNVNALELDDSALYLCASSLDQRRDTQYFGPGTRLTVL.

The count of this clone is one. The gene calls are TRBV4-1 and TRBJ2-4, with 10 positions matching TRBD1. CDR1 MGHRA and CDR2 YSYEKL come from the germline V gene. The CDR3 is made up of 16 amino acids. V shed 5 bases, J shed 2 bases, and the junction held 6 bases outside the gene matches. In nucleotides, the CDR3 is TGCGCCAGCAGCTACCTGGGACAGGGGTCCAAAAACATTCAGTACTTC. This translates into CASSYLGQGSKNIQYF.

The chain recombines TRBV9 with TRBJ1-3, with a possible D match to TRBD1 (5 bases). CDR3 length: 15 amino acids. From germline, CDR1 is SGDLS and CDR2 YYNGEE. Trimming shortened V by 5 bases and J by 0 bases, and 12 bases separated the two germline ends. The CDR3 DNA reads TGTGCCAGCAGTGGGGAGGGACTCTCTGGAAACACCATATATTTT. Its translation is CASSGEGLSGNTIYF.

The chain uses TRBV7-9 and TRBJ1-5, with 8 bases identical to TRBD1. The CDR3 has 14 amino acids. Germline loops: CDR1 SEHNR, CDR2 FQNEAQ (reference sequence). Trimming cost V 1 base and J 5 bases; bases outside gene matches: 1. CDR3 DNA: TGTGCCAGCAGCTTAGTGACAGGGGATCAGCCCCAGCATTTT. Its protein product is CASSLVTGDQPQHF.

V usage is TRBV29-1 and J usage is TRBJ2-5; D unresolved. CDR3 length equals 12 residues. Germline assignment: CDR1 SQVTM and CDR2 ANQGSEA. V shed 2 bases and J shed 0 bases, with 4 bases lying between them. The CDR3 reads CSVETNQETQYF. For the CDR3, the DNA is TGCAGCGTTGAAACCAACCAAGAGACCCAGTACTTC. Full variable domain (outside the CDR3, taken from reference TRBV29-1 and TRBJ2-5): SAVISQKPSRDICQRGTSLTIQCQVDSQVTMMFWYRQQPGQSLTLIATANQGSEATYESGFVIDKFPISRPNLTFSTLTVSNMSPEDSSIYLCSVETNQETQYFGPGTRLLVL.

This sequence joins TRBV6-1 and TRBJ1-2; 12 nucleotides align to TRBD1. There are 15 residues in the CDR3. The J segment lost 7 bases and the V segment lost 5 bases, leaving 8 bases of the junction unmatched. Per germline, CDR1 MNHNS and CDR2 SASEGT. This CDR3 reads CASSTPGQGAFGYTF. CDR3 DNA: TGTGCCAGCAGTACCCCGGGACAGGGGGCGTTTGGCTACACCTTC.

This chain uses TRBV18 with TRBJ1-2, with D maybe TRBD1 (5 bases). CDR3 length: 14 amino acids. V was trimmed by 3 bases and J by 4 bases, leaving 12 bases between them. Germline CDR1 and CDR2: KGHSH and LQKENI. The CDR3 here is CASSPGTALYGYTF. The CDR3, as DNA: TGTGCCAGCTCACCCGGGACTGCACTCTATGGCTACACCTTC.

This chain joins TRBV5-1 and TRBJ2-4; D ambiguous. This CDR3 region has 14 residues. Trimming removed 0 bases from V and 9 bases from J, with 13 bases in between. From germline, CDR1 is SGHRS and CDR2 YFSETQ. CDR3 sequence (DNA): TGCGCCAGCAGCTTGGCTGCCGGGTATAGCATTCAGTACTTC. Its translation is CASSLAAGYSIQYF.

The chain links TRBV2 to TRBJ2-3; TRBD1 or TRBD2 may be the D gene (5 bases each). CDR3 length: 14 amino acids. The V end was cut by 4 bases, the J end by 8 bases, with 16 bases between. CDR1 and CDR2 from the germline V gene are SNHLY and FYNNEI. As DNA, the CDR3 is TGTGCCAGCAGTGTTGGGGGAGTGGGCGCTACGCAGTATTTT. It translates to CASSVGGVGATQYF.

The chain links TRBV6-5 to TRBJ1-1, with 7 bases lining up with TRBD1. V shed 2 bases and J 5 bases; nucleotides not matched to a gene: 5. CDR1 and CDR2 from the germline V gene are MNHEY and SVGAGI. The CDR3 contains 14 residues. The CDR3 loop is CASSYPGGGTEAFF. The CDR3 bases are TGTGCCAGCAGTTACCCAGGGGGAGGAACTGAAGCTTTCTTT.

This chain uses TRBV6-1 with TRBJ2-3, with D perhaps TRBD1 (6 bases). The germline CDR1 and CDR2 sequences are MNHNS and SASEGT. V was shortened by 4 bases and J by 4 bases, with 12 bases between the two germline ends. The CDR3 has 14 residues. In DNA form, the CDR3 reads TGTGCCAGCAGTGGCACAGGGTTGTCAGATACGCAGTATTTT. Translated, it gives CASSGTGLSDTQYF.

The CDR3 sequence: CASSRGGQGLNTEAFF. The CDR3, as DNA: TGTGCCAGTAGTAGAGGGGGACAGGGCCTGAACACTGAAGCTTTCTTT. This chain joins TRBV19 and TRBJ1-1; TRBD1 matches at 9 bases. The V gene end was trimmed by 4 bases and the J gene end by 0 bases; junction bases not matched to a gene: 6. The CDR3 runs to 16 residues. Per germline, CDR1 LNHDA and CDR2 SQIVND (reference sequence).

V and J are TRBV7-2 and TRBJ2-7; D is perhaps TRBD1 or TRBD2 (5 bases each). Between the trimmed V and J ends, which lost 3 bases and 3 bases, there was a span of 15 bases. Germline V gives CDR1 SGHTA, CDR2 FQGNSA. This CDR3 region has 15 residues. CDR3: CASSFLVGVNYEQYF. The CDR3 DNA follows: TGTGCCAGCAGCTTCCTCGTGGGGGTTAACTACGAGCAGTACTTC.

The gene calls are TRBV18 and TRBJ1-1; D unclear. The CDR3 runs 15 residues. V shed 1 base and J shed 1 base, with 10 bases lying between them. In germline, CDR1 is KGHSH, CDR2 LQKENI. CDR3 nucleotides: TGTGCCAGCTCACCACGCGGGAGCCAGAACACTGAAGCTTTCTTT. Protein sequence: CASSPRGSQNTEAFF. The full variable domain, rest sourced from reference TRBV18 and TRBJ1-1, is NAGVMQNPRHLVRRRGQEARLRCSPMKGHSHVYWYRQLPEEGLKFMVYLQKENIIDESGMPKERFSAEFPKEGPSILRIQQVVRGDSAAYFCASSPRGSQNTEAFFGQGTRLTVV.

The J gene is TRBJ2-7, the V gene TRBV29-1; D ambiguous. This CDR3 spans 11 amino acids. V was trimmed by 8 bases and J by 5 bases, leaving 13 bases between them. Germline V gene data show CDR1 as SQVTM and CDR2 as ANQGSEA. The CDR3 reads CSSGKGNEQYF. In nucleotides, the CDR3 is TGCAGCTCTGGGAAGGGTAACGAGCAGTACTTC.

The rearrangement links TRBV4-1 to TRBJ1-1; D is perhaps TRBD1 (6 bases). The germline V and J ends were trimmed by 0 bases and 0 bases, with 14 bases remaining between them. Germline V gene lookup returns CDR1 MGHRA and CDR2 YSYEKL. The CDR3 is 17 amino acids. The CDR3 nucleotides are TGCGCCAGCAGCCAAGATCAACAGGGTATAATGAACACTGAAGCTTTCTTT. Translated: CASSQDQQGIMNTEAFF.

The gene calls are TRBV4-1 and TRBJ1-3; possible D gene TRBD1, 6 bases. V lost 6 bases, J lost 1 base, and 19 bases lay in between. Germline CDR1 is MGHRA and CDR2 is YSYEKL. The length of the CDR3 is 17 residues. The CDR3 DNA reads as TGCGCCAGCAGATCCCCGACAGGCCCTATTTCTGGAAACACCATATATTTT. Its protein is CASRSPTGPISGNTIYF.

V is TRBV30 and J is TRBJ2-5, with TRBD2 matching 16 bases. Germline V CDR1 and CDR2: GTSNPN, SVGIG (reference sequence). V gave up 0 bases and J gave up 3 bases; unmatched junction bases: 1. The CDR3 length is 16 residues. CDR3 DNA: TGTGCCTGGAGTGTGGGACTAGCGGGAGGGGAAGAGACCCAGTACTTC. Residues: CAWSVGLAGGEETQYF.

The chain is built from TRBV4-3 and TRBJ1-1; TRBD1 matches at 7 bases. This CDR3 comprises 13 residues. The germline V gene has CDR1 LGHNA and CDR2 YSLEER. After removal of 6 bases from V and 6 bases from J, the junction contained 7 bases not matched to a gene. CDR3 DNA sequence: TGCGCCAGCAGTCCTGACAGGGCTTCTGAAGCTTTCTTT. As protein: CASSPDRASEAFF.

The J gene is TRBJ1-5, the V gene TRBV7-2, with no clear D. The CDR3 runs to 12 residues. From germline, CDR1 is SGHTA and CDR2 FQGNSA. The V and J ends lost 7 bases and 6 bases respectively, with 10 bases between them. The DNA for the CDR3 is TGTGCCAGCATCAAGGACGGTCAGCCCCAGCATTTT. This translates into CASIKDGQPQHF.

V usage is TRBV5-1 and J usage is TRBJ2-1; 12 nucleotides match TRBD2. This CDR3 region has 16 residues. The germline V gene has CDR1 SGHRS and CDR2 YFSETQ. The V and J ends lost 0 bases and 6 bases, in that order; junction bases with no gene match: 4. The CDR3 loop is CASSLAGLAGPNEQFF. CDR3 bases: TGCGCCAGCAGCTTGGCCGGACTAGCGGGGCCCAATGAGCAGTTCTTC.

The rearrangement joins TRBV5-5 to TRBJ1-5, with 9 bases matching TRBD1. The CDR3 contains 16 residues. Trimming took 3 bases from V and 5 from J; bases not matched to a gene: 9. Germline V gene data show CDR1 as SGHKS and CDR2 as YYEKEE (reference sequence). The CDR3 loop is CASSSGGTGSYQPQHF. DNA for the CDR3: TGTGCCAGCAGCTCTGGCGGGACAGGGAGCTATCAGCCCCAGCATTTT.

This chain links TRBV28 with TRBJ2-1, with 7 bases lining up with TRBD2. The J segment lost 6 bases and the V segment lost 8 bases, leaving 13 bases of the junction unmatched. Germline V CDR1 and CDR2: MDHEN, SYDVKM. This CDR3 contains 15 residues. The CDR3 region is CASHQSGEGSNEQFF. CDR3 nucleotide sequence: TGTGCCAGCCATCAGTCGGGGGAGGGAAGCAATGAGCAGTTCTTC.